The rows below give T cell receptor beta chains drawn from one sample of a study of a mutant IDH1 vaccine in newly diagnosed glioma. Method: immunoSEQ multiplex PCR; TCRdb's copy keeps in-frame clones and lacks some. The sample contains 25,000 to 30,000 clones, 89% of which appear only once. Their recognized antigens are unknown. Sequences were derived from PBMCs, sampled from a glioma patient whose treatment included an IDH1 peptide vaccine. The receptors originated from a man aged 18 to 30 with glioma. CDR3s include the opening cysteine and the closing phenylalanine or tryptophan. Each record gives: J gene, clone size, V gene, D gene, CDR3 DNA, CDR3 protein. A D gene is named only where the DNA matches it firmly. Only some rows state a clone size, as once, few, many or a class for expanded clones.

TRBJ1-1 | - | TRBV4-2 | TRBD1 | TGTGCCAGCAGCCAAGATGGACAGGCGAACACTGAAGCTTTCTTT | CASSQDGQANTEAFF
TRBJ1-2 | - | TRBV28 | - | TGTGCCAGCAGTTTTGACAGGTCGAGAAGTGGCTACACCTTC | CASSFDRSRSGYTF
TRBJ2-7 | - | TRBV7-2 | - | TGTGCCAGCAGCTTAGGGGGGGTCTACGAGCAGTACTTC | CASSLGGVYEQYF
TRBJ2-3 | - | TRBV10-3 | TRBD2 | TGTGCCATCAGTGAAGGGCTAGCGGCAGATACGCAGTATTTT | CAISEGLAADTQYF
TRBJ1-5 | - | TRBV6-1 | - | TGTGCCACCAGCCCGGTCAATCAGCCCCAGCATTTT | CATSPVNQPQHF
TRBJ2-7 | - | TRBV5-6 | TRBD1 | TGTGCCAGCAGCTTTACGAGGGGGCCGTCCTACGAGCAGTACTTC | CASSFTRGPSYEQYF
TRBJ2-7 | - | TRBV6-6 | - | TGTGCCAGCGGGAGCTCCTACGAGCAGTACTTC | CASGSSYEQYF
TRBJ1-2 | - | TRBV5-6 | - | TGTGCCAGCACGCAGGGCGGTGGCTACACCTTC | CASTQGGGYTF
TRBJ1-2 | - | TRBV29-1 | - | TGCAGCGTTGAAGTACGTTTTGGGTCATGGGATGGCTACACCTTC | CSVEVRFGSWDGYTF
TRBJ2-7 | - | TRBV30 | - | TGTGCCTGGAGTGAATTGGGGTGGGACGAGCAGTACTTC | CAWSELGWDEQYF
TRBJ2-1 | once | TRBV4-1 | - | TGCGCCAGCAGCCAGGTAATAGATACTGAGCAGTTCTTC | CASSQVIDTEQFF
TRBJ1-5 | - | TRBV6-1 | - | TGTGCCAGCGGGACACTCCATCAGCCCCAGCATTTT | CASGTLHQPQHF
TRBJ1-2 | - | TRBV4-3 | - | TGCGCCAGCAGCCAAGATGGCGGGGGCGTTAACTATGGCTACACCTTC | CASSQDGGGVNYGYTF
TRBJ2-3 | - | TRBV4-3 | TRBD1 | TGCGCCAGCAGCCAAGACAGGGGGCAGTACACAGATACGCAGTATTTT | CASSQDRGQYTDTQYF
TRBJ1-2 | - | TRBV6-5 | - | TGTGCCAGCAGTTACTCGAGAGATCCCAATTATGGCTACACCTTC | CASSYSRDPNYGYTF
TRBJ2-7 | - | TRBV6-6 | TRBD1 | TGTGCCAGCAGAGAGACCGGGACAGGGCCATACGAGCAGTACTTC | CASRETGTGPYEQYF
TRBJ1-1 | - | TRBV29-1 | - | TGCAGCGTTGAACCGGGGAACACTGAAGCTTTCTTT | CSVEPGNTEAFF
TRBJ2-7 | - | TRBV5-1 | - | TGCGCCAGCAGCCCTTCTGGGGGCTATGAAGGCGGCTCCTACGAGCAGTACTTC | CASSPSGGYEGGSYEQYF
TRBJ1-2 | once | TRBV20-1 | - | TGCAGTGCTAGAGATGGGGTTGGCTACACCTTC | CSARDGVGYTF
TRBJ1-3 | - | TRBV4-3 | - | TGCGCCAGCAGCCAAGATCCGCCGGGAGGTGGTGGAAACACCATATATTTT | CASSQDPPGGGGNTIYF
TRBJ2-1 | - | TRBV4-3 | TRBD2 | TGCGCCAGCAGCCAAAGTCGCGGGAGGGCAAATGAGCAGTTCTTC | CASSQSRGRANEQFF
TRBJ1-4 | - | TRBV6-6 | - | TGTGCCAGCAATCTAGGGGGGGCAACTAATGAAAAACTGTTTTTT | CASNLGGATNEKLFF
TRBJ1-1 | - | TRBV7-9 | TRBD1 | TGTGCCAGCAGCCCTAGACAGGGCCCGAACACTGAAGCTTTCTTT | CASSPRQGPNTEAFF
TRBJ1-2 | - | TRBV7-2 | TRBD1 | TGTGCCAGCAGCCGAAGGGACAGGGCGAACTATGGCTACACCTTC | CASSRRDRANYGYTF
TRBJ2-1 | - | TRBV18 | TRBD1 | TGTGCCAGCTCACACACGACAGGGACGTCCTACAATGAGCAGTTCTTC | CASSHTTGTSYNEQFF